The following is a T cell receptor (beta chain) sequence with its context. Its antigen remains unidentified. Profiled with immunoSEQ multiplex PCR; TCRdb holds only in-frame clones, not every one. The sample includes about 120,000 clones, roughly 94% of them seen just once. This record belongs to a study of siplizumab effects on memory and regulatory T cells. Study-level results: Unstimulated naive T cells seemed to show more diversity than memory cells did, and they also seemed to be among the major contributors to the alloresponse. The drug siplizumab significantly decreased the alloreactive sequences that could be traced to unstimulated CD4+ memory cells. Alloreactive clones mapping to unstimulated subsets formed only a minor fraction. The average Treg-derived proportion among mappable alloreactive CD4+ clones was 65% to 80% with siplizumab versus about 27% in controls.

The CDR3 is 15 residues long. In germline, CDR1 is SNHLY, CDR2 FYNNEI. V lost 6 bases and J lost 1; bases outside the gene matches: 5. The sequenced sample consisted of non-Treg CD4+ T cells sorted from blood. J is TRBJ1-5 and V is TRBV2; 8 positions agree with TRBD1. This sequence was found in a human donor in good health. The CDR3 sequence: CASRDRTGSNQPQHF. The CDR3 nucleotides are TGTGCCAGCAGAGACAGGACAGGGAGCAATCAGCCCCAGCATTTT.